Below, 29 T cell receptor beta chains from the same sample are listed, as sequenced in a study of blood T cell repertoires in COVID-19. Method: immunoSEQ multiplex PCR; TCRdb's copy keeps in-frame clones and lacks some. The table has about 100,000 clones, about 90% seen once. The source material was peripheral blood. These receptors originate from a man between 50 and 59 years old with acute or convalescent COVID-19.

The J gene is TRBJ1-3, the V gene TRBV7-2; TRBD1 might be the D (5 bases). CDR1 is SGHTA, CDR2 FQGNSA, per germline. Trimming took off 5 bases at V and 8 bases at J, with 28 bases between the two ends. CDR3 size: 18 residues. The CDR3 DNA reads TGTGCCAGCAGCCCTAGGGGCCTATTGGGGATATTAGGAGACACCATATATTTT. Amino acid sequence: CASSPRGLLGILGDTIYF.

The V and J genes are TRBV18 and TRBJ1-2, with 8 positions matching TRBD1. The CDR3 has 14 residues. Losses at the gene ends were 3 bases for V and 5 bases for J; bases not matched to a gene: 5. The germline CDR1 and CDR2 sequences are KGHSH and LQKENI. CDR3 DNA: TGTGCCAGCTCACCTGGACAGGGCACGTATGGCTACACCTTC. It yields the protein CASSPGQGTYGYTF.

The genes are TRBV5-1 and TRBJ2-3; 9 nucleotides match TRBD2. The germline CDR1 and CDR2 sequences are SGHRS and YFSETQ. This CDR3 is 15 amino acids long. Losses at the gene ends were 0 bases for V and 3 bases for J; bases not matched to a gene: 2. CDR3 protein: CASSLVSGGTDTQYF. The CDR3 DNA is TGCGCCAGCAGCTTGGTTAGCGGGGGAACAGATACGCAGTATTTT.

The CDR3 loop is CASSFHRDRRIYEQYF. As DNA, the CDR3 is TGTGCCAGCAGTTTCCACCGGGACAGGCGAATCTACGAGCAGTACTTC. The chain is built from TRBV27 and TRBJ2-7; 8 bases align to TRBD1. The CDR3 sequence is 16 residues long. J gave up 3 bases and V 3 bases, and 10 bases lay outside the gene matches. Per the germline V gene, CDR1 is MNHEY and CDR2 is SMNVEV (reference sequence).

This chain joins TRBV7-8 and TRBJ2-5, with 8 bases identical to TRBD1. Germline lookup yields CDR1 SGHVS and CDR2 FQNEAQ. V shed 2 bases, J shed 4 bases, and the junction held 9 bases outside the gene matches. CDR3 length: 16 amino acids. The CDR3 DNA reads TGTGCCAGCAGCTTAAAAGGAGGACAGGGCAGAGAGACCCAGTACTTC. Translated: CASSLKGGQGRETQYF. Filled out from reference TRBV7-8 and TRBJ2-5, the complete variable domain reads GAGVSQSPRYKVAKRGQDVALRCDPISGHVSLFWYQQALGQGPEFLTYFQNEAQLDKSGLPSDRFFAERPEGSVSTLKIQRTQQEDSAVYLCASSLKGGQGRETQYFGPGTRLLVL.

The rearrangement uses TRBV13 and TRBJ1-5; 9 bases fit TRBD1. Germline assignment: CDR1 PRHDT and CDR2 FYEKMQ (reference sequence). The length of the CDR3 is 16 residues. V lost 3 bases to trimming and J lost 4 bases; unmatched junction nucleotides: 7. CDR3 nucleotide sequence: TGTGCCAGCAGCTTGCGCGGGACAGGGTTTAATCAGCCCCAGCATTTT. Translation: CASSLRGTGFNQPQHF.

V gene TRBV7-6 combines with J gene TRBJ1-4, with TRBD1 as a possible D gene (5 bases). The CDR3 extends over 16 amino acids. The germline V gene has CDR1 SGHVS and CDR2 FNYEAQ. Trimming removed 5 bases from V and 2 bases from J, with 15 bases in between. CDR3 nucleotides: TGTGCCAGCAGCCGAATCGGGGGGACGACTAATGAAAAACTGTTTTTT. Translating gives CASSRIGGTTNEKLFF.

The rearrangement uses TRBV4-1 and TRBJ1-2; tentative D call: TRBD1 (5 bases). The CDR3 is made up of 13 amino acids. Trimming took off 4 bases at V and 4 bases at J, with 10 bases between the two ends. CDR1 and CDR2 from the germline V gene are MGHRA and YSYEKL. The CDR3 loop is CASSPGISYGYTF. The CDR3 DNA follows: TGCGCCAGCAGCCCAGGGATCTCCTATGGCTACACCTTC.

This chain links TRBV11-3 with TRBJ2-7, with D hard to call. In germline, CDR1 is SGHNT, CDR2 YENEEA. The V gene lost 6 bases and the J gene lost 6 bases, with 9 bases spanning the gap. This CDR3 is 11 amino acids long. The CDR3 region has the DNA TGTGCCAGCAGATCAGGCGTCGAGCAGTACTTC. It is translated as CASRSGVEQYF.

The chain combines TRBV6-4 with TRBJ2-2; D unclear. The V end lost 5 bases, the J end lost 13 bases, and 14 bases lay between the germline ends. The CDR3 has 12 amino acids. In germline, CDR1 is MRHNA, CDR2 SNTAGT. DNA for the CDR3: TGTGCCAGCAGTCCAATTTCAGGCCCGCTGTTTTTT. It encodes CASSPISGPLFF.

This CDR3 reads CAGRTGTGNTIYF. The CDR3 coding sequence is TGTGCCGGACGGACAGGGACTGGAAACACCATATATTTT. The gene calls are TRBV7-9 and TRBJ1-3, with 8 bases fitting TRBD1. Germline CDR1 is SEHNR and CDR2 is FQNEAQ (reference sequence). Losses at the gene ends were 11 bases for V and 2 bases for J; bases not matched to a gene: 5. This CDR3 is 13 amino acids long.

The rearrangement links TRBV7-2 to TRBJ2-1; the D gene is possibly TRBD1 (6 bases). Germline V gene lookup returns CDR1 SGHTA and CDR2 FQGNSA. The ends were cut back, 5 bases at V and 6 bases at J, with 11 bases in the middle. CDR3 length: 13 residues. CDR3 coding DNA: TGTGCCAGCAGCCTCTCAGGGGCCAATGAGCAGTTCTTC. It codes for CASSLSGANEQFF.

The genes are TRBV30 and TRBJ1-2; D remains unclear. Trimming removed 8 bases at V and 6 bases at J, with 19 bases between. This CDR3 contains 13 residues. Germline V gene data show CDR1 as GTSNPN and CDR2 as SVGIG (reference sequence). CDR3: CAVIPGGRDGYTF. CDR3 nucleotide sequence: TGTGCCGTTATCCCGGGAGGGCGGGATGGCTACACCTTC.

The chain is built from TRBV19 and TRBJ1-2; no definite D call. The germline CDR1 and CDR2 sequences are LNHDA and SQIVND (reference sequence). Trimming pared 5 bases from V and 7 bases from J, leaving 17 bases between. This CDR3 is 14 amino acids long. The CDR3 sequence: CASSPTVTPFGYTF. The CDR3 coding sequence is TGTGCCAGTAGTCCAACCGTAACACCCTTTGGCTACACCTTC.

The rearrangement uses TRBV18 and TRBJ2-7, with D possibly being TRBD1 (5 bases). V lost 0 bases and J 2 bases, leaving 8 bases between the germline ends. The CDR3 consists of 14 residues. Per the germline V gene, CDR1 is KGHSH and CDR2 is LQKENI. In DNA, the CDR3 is TGTGCCAGCTCACCACCGGGGCCTGCCTACGAGCAGTACTTC. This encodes CASSPPGPAYEQYF.

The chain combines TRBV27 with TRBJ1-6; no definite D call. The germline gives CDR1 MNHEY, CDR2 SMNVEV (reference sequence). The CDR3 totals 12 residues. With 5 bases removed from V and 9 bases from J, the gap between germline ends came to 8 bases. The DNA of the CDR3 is TGTGCCAGCAGTGGCCGGGTTTCACCCCTCCACTTT. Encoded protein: CASSGRVSPLHF.

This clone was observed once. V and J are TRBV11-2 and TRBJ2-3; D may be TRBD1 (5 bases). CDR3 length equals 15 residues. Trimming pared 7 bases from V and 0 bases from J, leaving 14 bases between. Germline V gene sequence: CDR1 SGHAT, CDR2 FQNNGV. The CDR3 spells CASILSRGSTDTQYF. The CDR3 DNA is TGTGCCAGCATCCTCTCTAGGGGCAGCACAGATACGCAGTATTTT.

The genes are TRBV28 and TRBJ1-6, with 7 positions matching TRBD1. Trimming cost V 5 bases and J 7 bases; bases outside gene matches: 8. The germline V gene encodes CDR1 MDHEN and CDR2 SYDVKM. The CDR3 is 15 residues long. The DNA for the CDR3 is TGTGCCAGCAGTCCCCAGGGGACAGCAAATTCACCCCTCCACTTT. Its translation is CASSPQGTANSPLHF. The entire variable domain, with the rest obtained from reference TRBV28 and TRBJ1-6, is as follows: DVKVTQSSRYLVKRTGEKVFLECVQDMDHENMFWYRQDPGLGLRLIYFSYDVKMKEKGDIPEGYSVSREKKERFSLILESASTNQTSMYLCASSPQGTANSPLHFGNGTRLTVT.

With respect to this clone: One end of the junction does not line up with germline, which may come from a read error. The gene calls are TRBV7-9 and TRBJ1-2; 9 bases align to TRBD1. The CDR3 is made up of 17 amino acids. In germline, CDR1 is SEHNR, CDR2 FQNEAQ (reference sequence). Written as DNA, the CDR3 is TGCGCCAGCAGCCGAGCGGGGGGGACAGGGAATCACTATGGCTACACCTTC. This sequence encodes CASSRAGGTGNHYGYTF.

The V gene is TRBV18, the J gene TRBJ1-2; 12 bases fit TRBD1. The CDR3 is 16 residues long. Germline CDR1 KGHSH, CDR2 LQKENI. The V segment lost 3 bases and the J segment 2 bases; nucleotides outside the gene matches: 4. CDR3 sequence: CASSPGQGAGNYGYTF. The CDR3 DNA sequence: TGTGCCAGCTCACCGGGACAGGGGGCGGGGAACTATGGCTACACCTTC.

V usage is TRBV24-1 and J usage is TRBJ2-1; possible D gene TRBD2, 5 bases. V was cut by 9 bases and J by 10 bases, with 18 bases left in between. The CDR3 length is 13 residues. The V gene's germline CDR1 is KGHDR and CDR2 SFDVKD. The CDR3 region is CATREGIFGEQFF. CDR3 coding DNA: TGTGCCACCCGAGAGGGTATCTTCGGGGAGCAGTTCTTC.

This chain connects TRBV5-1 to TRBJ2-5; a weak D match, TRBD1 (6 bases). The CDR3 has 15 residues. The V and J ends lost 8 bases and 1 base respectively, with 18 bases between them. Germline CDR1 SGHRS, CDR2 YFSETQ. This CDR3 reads CASTTDSGVQETQYF. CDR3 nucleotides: TGCGCCAGTACTACGGACTCAGGGGTCCAAGAGACCCAGTACTTC.

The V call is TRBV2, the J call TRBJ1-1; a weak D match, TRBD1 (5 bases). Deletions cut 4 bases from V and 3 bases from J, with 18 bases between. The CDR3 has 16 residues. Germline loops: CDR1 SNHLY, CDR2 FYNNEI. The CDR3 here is CASSVPQGFRYTEAFF. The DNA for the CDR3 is TGTGCCAGCAGTGTCCCCCAGGGTTTTCGCTACACTGAAGCTTTCTTT.

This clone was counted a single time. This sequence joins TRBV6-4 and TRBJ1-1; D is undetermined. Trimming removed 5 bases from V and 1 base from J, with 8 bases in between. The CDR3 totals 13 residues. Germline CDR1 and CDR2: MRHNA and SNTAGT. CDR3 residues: CASSRESNTEAFF. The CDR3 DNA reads TGTGCCAGCAGTAGGGAGTCGAACACTGAAGCTTTCTTT.

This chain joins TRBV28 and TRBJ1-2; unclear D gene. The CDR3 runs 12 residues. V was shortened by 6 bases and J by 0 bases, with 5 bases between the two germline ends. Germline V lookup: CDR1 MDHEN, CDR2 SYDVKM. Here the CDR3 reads CASRATNYGYTF. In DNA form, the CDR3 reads TGTGCCAGCAGGGCAACTAACTATGGCTACACCTTC.

The CDR3 loop is CASSQGFKLFF. The CDR3 DNA follows: TGTGCCAGCAGTCAGGGATTTAAACTGTTTTTT. The V and J genes are TRBV2 and TRBJ1-4; D might be TRBD1 (5 bases). The CDR3 length is 11 residues. V dropped 5 bases and J dropped 11 bases, with 9 bases sitting between them. From germline, CDR1 is SNHLY and CDR2 FYNNEI.

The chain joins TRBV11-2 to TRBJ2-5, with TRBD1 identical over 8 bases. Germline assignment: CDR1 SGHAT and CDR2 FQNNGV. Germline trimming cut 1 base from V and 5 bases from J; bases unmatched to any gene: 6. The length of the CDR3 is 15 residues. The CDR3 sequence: CASSLGTGTWETQYF. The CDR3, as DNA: TGTGCCAGCAGCTTAGGGACAGGGACCTGGGAGACCCAGTACTTC.

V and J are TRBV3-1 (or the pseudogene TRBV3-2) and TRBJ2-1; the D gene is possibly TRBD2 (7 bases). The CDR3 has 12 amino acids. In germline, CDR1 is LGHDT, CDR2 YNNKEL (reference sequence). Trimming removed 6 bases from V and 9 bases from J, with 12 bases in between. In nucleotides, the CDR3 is TGTGCCAGCAGACACCGGGGGGCTGAGCAGTTCTTC. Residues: CASRHRGAEQFF.

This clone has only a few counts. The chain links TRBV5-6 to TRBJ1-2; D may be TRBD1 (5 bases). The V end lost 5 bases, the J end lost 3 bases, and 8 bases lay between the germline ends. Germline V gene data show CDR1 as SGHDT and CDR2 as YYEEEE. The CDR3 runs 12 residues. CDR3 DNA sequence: TGTGCCAGCAGAGGCAGGGACTATGGCTACACCTTC. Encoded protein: CASRGRDYGYTF.